This T cell receptor (beta chain) comes out of a study of Graves' ophthalmopathy and Graves' hyperthyroidism. Study information: Sampling took place at initial diagnosis, with peripheral blood obtained before any treatment.

This clonotype was counted between two and nine times. The starting material, about 9.5 ml of fresh peripheral blood, provided the PBMCs. Investigators amplified TCR beta CDR3 regions from RNA transcripts. First-round RT-PCR employed HTBI primers, with a second-round multiplex PCR after it. Via MiXCR, TCRdb re-called the multiplex PCR reads, giving one row per CDR3 protein. This table holds 340,000 or so distinct CDR3 sequences, roughly 15% found once. Germline V gene data show CDR1 as LNHNV and CDR2 as YYDKDF (reference sequence). The CDR3 consists of 16 residues. V lost 3 bases, J lost 2 bases, and 16 bases lay in between.

The chain joins TRBV15 to TRBJ1-1; possible D gene TRBD1, 5 bases. Sample: peripheral blood. This TCR was recovered from an adult man with Graves' ophthalmopathy. CDR3 loop: CATSRAPWGGNTEAFF. Written as DNA, the CDR3 is TGTGCCACCAGCAGGGCCCCATGGGGCGGTAACACTGAAGCTTTCTTT.